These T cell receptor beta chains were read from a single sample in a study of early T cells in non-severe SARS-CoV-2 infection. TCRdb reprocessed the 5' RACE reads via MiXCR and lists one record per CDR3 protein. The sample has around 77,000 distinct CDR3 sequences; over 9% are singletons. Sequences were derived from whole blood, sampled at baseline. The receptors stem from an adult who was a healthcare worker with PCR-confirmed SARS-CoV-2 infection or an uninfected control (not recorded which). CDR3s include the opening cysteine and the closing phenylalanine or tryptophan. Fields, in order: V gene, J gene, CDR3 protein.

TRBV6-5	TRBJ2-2	CASSSSGLAGTNTGELFF
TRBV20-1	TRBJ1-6	CSASPTGSSPLHF
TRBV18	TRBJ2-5	CASSRGGPQETQYF
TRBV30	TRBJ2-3	CAWRGSGATQYF
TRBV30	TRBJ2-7	CASDGTGVYEQYF
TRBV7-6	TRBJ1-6	CASSLGASGPDNSPLHF
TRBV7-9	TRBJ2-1	CASSPDIYNEQFF
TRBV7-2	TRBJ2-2	CASSLVGGDTGELFF
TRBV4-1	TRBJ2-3	CASSPAATGELGDTQYF
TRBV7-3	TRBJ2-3	CASSLAGQGRDTQYF
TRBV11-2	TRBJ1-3	CASSLEGSSGNTIYF
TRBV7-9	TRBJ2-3	CASSSPGAPTDTQYF
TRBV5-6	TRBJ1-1	CASSHRDLSLNTEAFF
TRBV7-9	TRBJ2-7	CASSLAPGTHEQYF
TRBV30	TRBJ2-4	CAWSGLARDVIQYF
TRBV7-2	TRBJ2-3	CASSLGGGLSTDTQYF